This is a list of T cell receptor beta chains from one sample in a study of monozygotic twins with inflammatory bowel disease. TCRdb reprocessed the 5' RACE reads, keeping one entry per CDR3 protein, no DNA. This sample's table reports around 410,000 distinct CDR3 sequences. Sequencing input: blood. These receptors were obtained from a human donor with ulcerative colitis or Crohn's disease, or a healthy co-twin of an affected twin (not recorded which). Both conserved end residues are part of each CDR3.

v_call: TRBV29-1
j_call: TRBJ2-5
cdr3_aa: CSVEWAGDREETQYF

v_call: TRBV5-1
j_call: TRBJ1-6
cdr3_aa: CASSILRGLASPLHF

v_call: TRBV5-8
j_call: TRBJ1-2
cdr3_aa: CASSLTPGTVDYGYTF

v_call: TRBV7-9
j_call: TRBJ2-7
cdr3_aa: CASSQGGQGNEQYF

v_call: TRBV10-2
j_call: TRBJ1-1
cdr3_aa: CASSRFSPRLPEAFF

v_call: TRBV11-2
j_call: TRBJ1-2
cdr3_aa: CASSLVRGQGVYGYTF

v_call: TRBV20-1
j_call: TRBJ2-1
cdr3_aa: CSATERQGSYNEQFF

v_call: TRBV18
j_call: TRBJ1-6
cdr3_aa: CASSPLRDSNSPLHF

v_call: TRBV12-3/TRBV12-4
j_call: TRBJ1-1
cdr3_aa: CASSPHGQGNTEAFF

v_call: TRBV18
j_call: TRBJ2-2
cdr3_aa: CASSAGTVNTGELFF

v_call: TRBV11-2
j_call: TRBJ2-7
cdr3_aa: CASSIKSKLAGEHNEQYF

v_call: TRBV3-1
j_call: TRBJ2-2
cdr3_aa: CASSQDIPGLAGDTGELFF

v_call: TRBV6-1
j_call: TRBJ2-6
cdr3_aa: CASRPAGSGANVLTF

v_call: TRBV6-5
j_call: TRBJ1-1
cdr3_aa: CASSRTVPTEAFF

v_call: TRBV29-1
j_call: TRBJ1-4
cdr3_aa: CSVSDSPPTNEKLFF

v_call: TRBV18
j_call: TRBJ1-2
cdr3_aa: CASSPLEGQGYGYTF

v_call: TRBV9
j_call: TRBJ1-1
cdr3_aa: CASSVLKSSEAFF

v_call: TRBV4-1
j_call: TRBJ2-5
cdr3_aa: CASSRVGGQGWQETQYF

v_call: TRBV30
j_call: TRBJ2-3
cdr3_aa: CAWSPPGLAFRIFHTDTQYF

v_call: TRBV9
j_call: TRBJ2-1
cdr3_aa: CASSARGAGALDEQFF

v_call: TRBV5-1
j_call: TRBJ2-3
cdr3_aa: CASSLETSTDTQYF

v_call: TRBV10-3
j_call: TRBJ2-7
cdr3_aa: CAISEDNLQWDEQYF

v_call: TRBV20-1
j_call: TRBJ2-7
cdr3_aa: CSASETGTPVKEQYF

v_call: TRBV6-2/TRBV6-3
j_call: TRBJ2-1
cdr3_aa: CASSYSPRDSYNEQFF

v_call: TRBV6-5
j_call: TRBJ1-1
cdr3_aa: CASSIGLAAGAFF

v_call: TRBV4-3
j_call: TRBJ1-2
cdr3_aa: CASSQASLGNYGYTF

v_call: TRBV19
j_call: TRBJ2-5
cdr3_aa: CASSIRGFKETQYF

v_call: TRBV5-1
j_call: TRBJ2-1
cdr3_aa: CASARQGINEQFF

v_call: TRBV6-1
j_call: TRBJ2-6
cdr3_aa: CASMLRRQILSGANVLTF

v_call: TRBV11-2
j_call: TRBJ2-1
cdr3_aa: CASTRDRGLWNEQFF

v_call: TRBV11-2
j_call: TRBJ2-2
cdr3_aa: CASSLGYFTGELFF

v_call: TRBV29-1
j_call: TRBJ1-4
cdr3_aa: CSASVGRINEKLFF

v_call: TRBV19
j_call: TRBJ2-2
cdr3_aa: CASSNYRAVELFF

v_call: TRBV6-5
j_call: TRBJ2-1
cdr3_aa: CASSYMGGHSYNEQFF

v_call: TRBV3-1
j_call: TRBJ2-2
cdr3_aa: CASRHTNRDRDTGELFF

v_call: TRBV4-3
j_call: TRBJ2-7
cdr3_aa: CASSQASSGGSYEQYF

v_call: TRBV24-1
j_call: TRBJ2-3
cdr3_aa: CATSLGQGPDTQYF

v_call: TRBV20-1
j_call: TRBJ1-1
cdr3_aa: CSALEQNMNTEAFF

v_call: TRBV7-9
j_call: TRBJ1-1
cdr3_aa: CASSLVLMNTEAFF

v_call: TRBV24-1
j_call: TRBJ2-1
cdr3_aa: CATSDFPPRDNEQFF

v_call: TRBV30
j_call: TRBJ2-2
cdr3_aa: CAWSLGKNTGELFF

v_call: TRBV5-1
j_call: TRBJ2-1
cdr3_aa: CASSSGTGGRSYNEQFF

v_call: TRBV7-2
j_call: TRBJ1-2
cdr3_aa: CASSREMGGGYTF

v_call: TRBV20-1
j_call: TRBJ1-4
cdr3_aa: CSAREGTGNEKLFF

v_call: TRBV30
j_call: TRBJ1-1
cdr3_aa: CAWGGGKNTEAFF